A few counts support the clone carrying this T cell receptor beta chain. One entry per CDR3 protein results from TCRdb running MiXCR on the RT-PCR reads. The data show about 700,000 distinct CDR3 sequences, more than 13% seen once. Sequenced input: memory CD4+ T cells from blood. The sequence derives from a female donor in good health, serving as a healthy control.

The DNA of the CDR3 is TGCAGTGCTAAACTAGCGGAGTTCACAGATACGCAGTATTTT. Amino acid sequence: CSAKLAEFTDTQYF. The genes are TRBV20-1 and TRBJ2-3; 8 nucleotides align to TRBD2. Trimming at V came to 4 bases and at J to 2 bases, leaving 5 bases not matched to a gene. From germline, CDR1 is DFQATT and CDR2 SNEGSKA (reference sequence). This CDR3 region has 14 residues.